Listed below are T cell receptor beta chains from one sample, sequenced in a study of shared T cell receptors in the human thymus. Sequenced by immunoSEQ multiplex PCR; TCRdb stores in-frame clones only, minus some. This table holds 630,000 or so clones, 80% to 90% found once. The sample was also reused in another study, on human thymus T cells.

The sample consisted of thymocytes. Every receptor here comes from a boy less than two years old with a congenital heart defect. CDR3s include the opening cysteine and the closing phenylalanine or tryptophan. The D gene is left open where the match is weak. Size tells how often a clone was seen (once, few, many) or the class of an expanded clone, and some rows leave it out.

TRBV21-1	.	15	.	TRBJ1-6	CASSEDSSYNSPLHF	TGTGCCAGCAGCGAAGATAGCTCCTATAATTCACCCCTCCACTTT
TRBV30	.	13	TRBD1	TRBJ1-3	CAWRQGAGNTIYF	TGTGCCTGGAGGCAGGGGGCTGGAAACACCATATATTTT
TRBV30	.	14	TRBD2	TRBJ2-2	CAWRTSENTGELFF	TGTGCCTGGAGAACTAGCGAGAACACCGGGGAGCTGTTTTTT
TRBV20-1	.	10	.	TRBJ2-5	CRAQGETQYF	TGCAGGGCCCAGGGAGAGACCCAGTACTTC
TRBV6-6	.	15	TRBD1	TRBJ2-7	CASTLSGTGAYEQYF	TGTGCCTCTACGCTTTCCGGGACAGGGGCCTACGAGCAGTACTTC
TRBV7-9	.	18	TRBD1	TRBJ2-3	CASSSMAHRGIVTDTQYF	TGTGCCAGCAGCTCTATGGCCCACAGGGGAATAGTCACAGATACGCAGTATTTT
TRBV6-1	.	16	.	TRBJ1-1	CASSEKGGDVNTEAFF	TGTGCCAGCAGTGAAAAGGGCGGGGACGTCAACACTGAAGCTTTCTTT
TRBV20-1	.	11	TRBD2	TRBJ2-5	CSASTGGVSHF	TGCAGTGCTTCTACGGGGGGGGTCAGCCACTTC
TRBV4-1	.	14	TRBD1	TRBJ1-2	CASSQEPGGYGYTF	TGCGCCAGCAGCCAAGAACCAGGGGGCTATGGCTACACCTTC
TRBV4-1	.	14	.	TRBJ2-5	CASSQVGVSETQYF	TGCGCCAGCAGCCAAGTAGGAGTTAGCGAGACCCAGTACTTC
TRBV28	.	15	.	TRBJ2-1	CASSLLGRGNNEQFF	TGTGCCAGCAGTTTATTAGGGCGGGGAAACAATGAGCAGTTCTTC
TRBV4-3	once	13	.	TRBJ2-1	CASGPGSLYEQFF	TGCGCCAGCGGTCCCGGGAGTCTCTATGAGCAGTTCTTC
TRBV5-1	once	14	.	TRBJ1-2	CASSLIQRAEGYTF	TGCGCCAGCAGCTTGATTCAGAGGGCGGAAGGCTACACCTTC
TRBV5-1	.	18	TRBD2	TRBJ2-1	CASSLCGTSGGAVNEQFF	TGCGCCAGCAGCTTGTGCGGCACTAGCGGGGGGGCCGTCAATGAGCAGTTCTTC
TRBV9	once	14	TRBD1	TRBJ2-5	CASSEDREQETQYF	TGTGCCAGCAGCGAGGACAGGGAGCAAGAGACCCAGTACTTC
TRBV25-1	.	13	TRBD1	TRBJ1-1	CASTQGVVGEAFF	TGTGCCAGCACCCAGGGGGTAGTGGGTGAAGCTTTCTTT
TRBV4-1	once	14	.	TRBJ1-5	CASSQNTGSQPQHF	TGCGCCAGCAGCCAAAATACAGGGTCCCAGCCCCAGCATTTT
TRBV5-8	.	17	.	TRBJ2-1	CASSLCPGEEPYNEQFF	TGTGCCAGCAGCTTGTGCCCGGGTGAGGAACCCTACAATGAGCAGTTCTTC
TRBV28	.	12	.	TRBJ2-5	CASRGGLKTQYF	TGTGCCAGCAGGGGCGGGCTGAAGACCCAGTACTTC
TRBV13	.	16	.	TRBJ2-5	CASSSSGKKGQETQYF	TGTGCCAGCAGTTCCTCCGGGAAGAAAGGGCAAGAGACCCAGTACTTC
TRBV7-2	.	16	.	TRBJ1-5	CASSSGQSYSNQPQHF	TGTGCCAGCAGCTCTGGACAGAGCTATAGCAATCAGCCCCAGCATTTT
TRBV5-1	.	15	.	TRBJ2-5	CASSLIGGGGETQYF	TGCGCCAGCAGCTTGATCGGGGGTGGGGGAGAGACCCAGTACTTC
TRBV28	.	15	TRBD1	TRBJ1-5	CASRVRQGSDQPQHF	TGTGCCAGCAGGGTGAGACAGGGGTCCGATCAGCCCCAGCATTTT
TRBV7-9	.	14	TRBD2	TRBJ2-7	CASSFLGEGYEQYF	TGTGCCAGCAGCTTTTTGGGGGAGGGGTACGAGCAGTACTTC
TRBV4-3	.	18	TRBD1	TRBJ2-2	CASSQEFRGQGIAGELFF	TGCGCCAGCAGCCAAGAGTTTCGGGGACAGGGGATTGCCGGGGAGCTGTTTTTT
TRBV9	.	16	TRBD1	TRBJ2-7	CASSATGTGASYEQYF	TGTGCCAGCAGCGCTACCGGGACAGGGGCCTCCTACGAGCAGTACTTC
TRBV4-3	once	16	TRBD1	TRBJ1-2	CASSSDGTVLKDGYTF	TGCGCCAGCAGCTCAGATGGGACAGTCCTAAAGGATGGCTACACCTTC
TRBV14	.	14	.	TRBJ2-7	CASSRRGFGYEQYF	TGTGCCAGCAGCCGGAGAGGATTCGGATACGAGCAGTACTTC
TRBV12-5	.	20	TRBD2	TRBJ2-7	CASGLALPPGTSGRKHEQYF	TGTGCTAGTGGTTTGGCATTGCCCCCTGGGACTAGCGGGAGAAAGCACGAGCAGTACTTC
TRBV5-4	once	14	.	TRBJ1-5	CASSLAGGNQPQHF	TGTGCCAGCAGCTTGGCCGGGGGGAATCAGCCCCAGCATTTT
TRBV4-3	.	16	TRBD2	TRBJ2-7	CASSQVPSGNSYEQYF	TGCGCCAGCAGCCAAGTGCCTAGCGGAAACTCCTACGAGCAGTACTTC
TRBV28	.	17	TRBD1	TRBJ2-1	CASTSWVGTGLYNEQFF	TGTGCCAGCACTTCGTGGGTGGGGACAGGGCTTTACAATGAGCAGTTCTTC
TRBV7-3	.	15	.	TRBJ1-5	CASSLDEGVDQPQHF	TGTGCCAGCAGCTTAGATGAAGGGGTGGATCAGCCCCAGCATTTT
TRBV5-1	.	14	.	TRBJ1-1	CASSPVTTNTEAFF	TGCGCCAGCAGCCCCGTGACAACGAACACTGAAGCTTTCTTT
TRBV15	.	13	.	TRBJ1-4	CATSKGGDEKLFF	TGTGCCACCAGCAAAGGGGGAGATGAAAAACTGTTTTTT
TRBV5-4	.	17	.	TRBJ2-1	CASSLAPEGEVWNEQFF	TGTGCCAGCAGCTTGGCCCCCGAAGGGGAGGTTTGGAATGAGCAGTTCTTC
TRBV4-2	.	15	TRBD2	TRBJ2-3	CASSPSGDVTDTQYF	TGTGCCAGCAGCCCTAGCGGGGATGTCACAGATACGCAGTATTTT
TRBV7-9	few	15	TRBD1	TRBJ1-1	CASSFLTGGVTEAFF	TGTGCCAGCAGCTTCCTTACAGGGGGCGTAACTGAAGCTTTCTTT
TRBV5-1	.	14	.	TRBJ2-7	CASSLAGVPYEQYF	TGCGCCAGCAGCTTAGCCGGGGTTCCCTACGAGCAGTACTTC
TRBV6-5	once	13	.	TRBJ1-2	CASSRPGSYGYTF	TGTGCCAGCAGTCGACCGGGGTCCTATGGCTACACCTTC
TRBV30	.	16	.	TRBJ1-4	CAWKTTKKATNEKLFF	TGTGCCTGGAAAACGACAAAGAAAGCAACTAATGAAAAACTGTTTTTT
TRBV10-3	.	13	.	TRBJ1-1	CAISPDIGTEAFF	TGTGCCATCAGCCCCGACATCGGCACTGAAGCTTTCTTT
TRBV7-2	.	16	TRBD1	TRBJ1-5	CASSPGGTAYNQPQHF	TGTGCCAGCAGCCCAGGAGGGACAGCTTACAATCAGCCCCAGCATTTT
TRBV4-3	.	17	.	TRBJ2-1	CASSQHSSGAGYNEQFF	TGCGCCAGCAGCCAGCATAGTTCAGGGGCAGGGTACAATGAGCAGTTCTTC
TRBV19	.	13	.	TRBJ1-1	CASISPGDTEAFF	TGTGCCAGTATTTCGCCAGGGGACACTGAAGCTTTCTTT
TRBV2	once	14	TRBD1	TRBJ1-1	CASRLTGELTEAFF	TGTGCCAGCAGGCTGACAGGGGAATTAACTGAAGCTTTCTTT
TRBV11-2	.	12	.	TRBJ1-1	CASSPGNTEAFF	TGTGCCAGCAGCCCGGGAAACACTGAAGCTTTCTTT
TRBV5-1	few	12	.	TRBJ1-1	CASSAGNTEAFF	TGCGCCAGCAGTGCGGGGAACACTGAAGCTTTCTTT
TRBV19	.	14	.	TRBJ1-1	CASSNSQPNTEAFF	TGTGCCAGTAGTAACTCACAGCCGAACACTGAAGCTTTCTTT
TRBV19	.	14	.	TRBJ1-2	CASRGGGTDYGYTF	TGTGCCAGTAGGGGGGGAGGGACCGACTATGGCTACACCTTC
TRBV5-4	once	16	TRBD1	TRBJ2-7	CASSSKRDRGGYEQYF	TGTGCCAGCAGCTCCAAGCGGGACAGGGGAGGCTACGAGCAGTACTTC
TRBV5-1	.	16	TRBD2	TRBJ2-3	CASSWIAGGPTDTQYF	TGCGCCAGCAGCTGGATAGCGGGGGGGCCCACAGATACGCAGTATTTT
TRBV27	.	19	TRBD2	TRBJ2-6	CASQGVAGALSSGANVLTF	TGTGCCAGTCAGGGGGTAGCGGGAGCGCTAAGCTCTGGGGCCAACGTCCTGACTTTC
TRBV30	.	13	TRBD2	TRBJ2-3	CAYTSGSTDTQYF	TGTGCCTACACTAGCGGTAGCACAGATACGCAGTATTTT
TRBV2	.	13	TRBD1	TRBJ2-7	CASKDRVGYEQYF	TGTGCCAGCAAGGACAGGGTCGGATACGAGCAGTACTTC
TRBV14	few	12	.	TRBJ1-1	CASSQDLTEAFF	TGTGCCAGCAGCCAAGATCTCACAGAAGCTTTCTTT